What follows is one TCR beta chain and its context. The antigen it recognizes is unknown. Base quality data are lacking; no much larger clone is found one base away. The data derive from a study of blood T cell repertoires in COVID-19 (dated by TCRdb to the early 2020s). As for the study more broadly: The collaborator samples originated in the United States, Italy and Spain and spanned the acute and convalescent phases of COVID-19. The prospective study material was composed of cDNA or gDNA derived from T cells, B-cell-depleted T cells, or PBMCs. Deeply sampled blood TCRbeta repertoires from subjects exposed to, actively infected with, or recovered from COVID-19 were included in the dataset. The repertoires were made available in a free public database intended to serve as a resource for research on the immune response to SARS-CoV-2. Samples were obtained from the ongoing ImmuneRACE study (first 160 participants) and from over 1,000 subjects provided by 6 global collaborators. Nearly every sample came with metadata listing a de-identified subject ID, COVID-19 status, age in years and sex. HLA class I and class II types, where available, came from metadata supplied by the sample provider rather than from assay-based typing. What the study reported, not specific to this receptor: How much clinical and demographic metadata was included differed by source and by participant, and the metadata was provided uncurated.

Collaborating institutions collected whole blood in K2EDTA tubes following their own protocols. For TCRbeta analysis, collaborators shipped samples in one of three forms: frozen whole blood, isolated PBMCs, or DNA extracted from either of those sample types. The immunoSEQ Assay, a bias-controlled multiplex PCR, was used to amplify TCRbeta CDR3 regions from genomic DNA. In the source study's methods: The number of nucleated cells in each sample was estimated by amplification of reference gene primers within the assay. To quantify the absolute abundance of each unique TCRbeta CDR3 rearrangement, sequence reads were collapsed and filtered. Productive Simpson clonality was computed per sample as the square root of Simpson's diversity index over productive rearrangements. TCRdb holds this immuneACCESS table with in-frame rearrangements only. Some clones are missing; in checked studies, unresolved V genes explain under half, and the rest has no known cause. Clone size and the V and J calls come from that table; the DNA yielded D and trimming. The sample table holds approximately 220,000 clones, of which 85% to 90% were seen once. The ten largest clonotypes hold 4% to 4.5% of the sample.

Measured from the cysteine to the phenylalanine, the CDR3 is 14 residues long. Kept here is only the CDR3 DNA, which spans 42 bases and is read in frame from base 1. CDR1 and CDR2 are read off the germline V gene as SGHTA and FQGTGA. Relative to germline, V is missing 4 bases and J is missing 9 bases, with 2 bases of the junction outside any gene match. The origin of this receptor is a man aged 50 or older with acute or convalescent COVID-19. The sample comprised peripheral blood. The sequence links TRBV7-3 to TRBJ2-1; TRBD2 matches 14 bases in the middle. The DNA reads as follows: TGTGCCAGCAGCTCCGGGACTAGCGGGGGTGAGCAGTTCTTC. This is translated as CASSSGTSGGEQFF.